This T cell receptor (beta chain) is drawn from a study of shared clonotypes between healthy human individuals. Study-level findings and limits: Specimens sampled were limited to blood, with tissue repertoires likely differing.

V lost 5 bases to trimming and J lost 4 bases, with 16 bases between them. The CDR3 spans 15 residues. Per germline, CDR1 SGHAT and CDR2 FQNNGV. In regard to this clone: Its antigen is undetermined.

Assay used: immunoSEQ multiplex PCR; TCRdb lists only in-frame clones, some missing. The sample shows about 1.5 million clones, roughly 95% of them seen only once. The TCR comes from a man in his thirties or forties in good health. The specimen sequenced was naive CD4+ T cells sorted from blood. Subset noted: CD45RA+ positively selected. This chain links TRBV11-2 with TRBJ2-3, with a tentative D call TRBD1 (5 bases). The CDR3 DNA reads as TGTGCCAGCAGCCTCCAGAGGACACAGGCAGATACGCAGTATTTT. Translating it yields CASSLQRTQADTQYF.